Below, 5 T cell receptor beta chains from the same sample are listed, as sequenced in a study of cytomegalovirus exposure and HLA in healthy donors. The protocol was immunoSEQ multiplex PCR, while the TCRdb copy is restricted to in-frame clones and leaves out a portion. Among about 150,000 clones listed, 86% were seen once. What was sequenced was PBMCs. These receptors all come from a man between 18 and 35 years old in good health and CMV-seropositive.

The chain joins TRBV4-1 to TRBJ2-1; 8 positions agree with TRBD2. J gave up 8 bases and V 3 bases, and 12 bases lay outside the gene matches. The CDR3 contains 16 residues. Looked up from germline, CDR1 is MGHRA and CDR2 is YSYEKL. CDR3 amino acids: CASSQELGTSVYEQFF. CDR3 sequence (DNA): TGCGCCAGCAGCCAGGAATTGGGGACTAGTGTCTATGAGCAGTTCTTC.

V and J are TRBV14 and TRBJ1-6; no firm D call. CDR3 size: 15 residues. Germline values: CDR1 SGHDN, CDR2 FVKESK. Trimming stripped 0 bases from V and 7 bases from J, with 10 bases between. The CDR3 DNA follows: TGTGCCAGCAGCCAAGATGCACGGTCAAATTCACCCCTCCACTTT. This gives the protein CASSQDARSNSPLHF.

CDR3 nucleotide sequence: TGTGCCAGCTCACCAGGGGCAGGGGCGGCTGGGGCCAACGTCCTGACTTTC. It yields the protein CASSPGAGAAGANVLTF. The chain is built from TRBV18 and TRBJ2-6; D might be TRBD1 (6 bases). V was trimmed by 2 bases and J by 2 bases, leaving 13 bases between them. Germline V CDR1 and CDR2: KGHSH, LQKENI. This CDR3 region has 17 residues.

This chain connects TRBV7-9 to TRBJ2-7; 12 nucleotides line up with TRBD1. Looked up from germline, CDR1 is SEHNR and CDR2 is FQNEAQ (reference sequence). The CDR3 consists of 17 residues. With 1 base clipped from V and 2 bases from J, the junction kept 6 bases outside the gene matches. This chain's CDR3 is CASSLVGGDRGPYEQYF. The CDR3 nucleotides read TGTGCCAGCAGCTTAGTGGGCGGGGACAGGGGGCCCTACGAGCAGTACTTC.

In this sample, this clone turned up once. This rearrangement joins TRBV27 to TRBJ1-2, with TRBD1 as a possible D gene (5 bases). This CDR3 is built from 15 residues. The V gene's germline CDR1 is MNHEY and CDR2 SMNVEV (reference sequence). Trimming stripped 2 bases from V and 3 bases from J, with 13 bases between. The CDR3 here is CASSLGAERDYGYTF. The CDR3 region has the DNA TGTGCCAGCAGTTTAGGGGCGGAACGGGACTATGGCTACACCTTC.